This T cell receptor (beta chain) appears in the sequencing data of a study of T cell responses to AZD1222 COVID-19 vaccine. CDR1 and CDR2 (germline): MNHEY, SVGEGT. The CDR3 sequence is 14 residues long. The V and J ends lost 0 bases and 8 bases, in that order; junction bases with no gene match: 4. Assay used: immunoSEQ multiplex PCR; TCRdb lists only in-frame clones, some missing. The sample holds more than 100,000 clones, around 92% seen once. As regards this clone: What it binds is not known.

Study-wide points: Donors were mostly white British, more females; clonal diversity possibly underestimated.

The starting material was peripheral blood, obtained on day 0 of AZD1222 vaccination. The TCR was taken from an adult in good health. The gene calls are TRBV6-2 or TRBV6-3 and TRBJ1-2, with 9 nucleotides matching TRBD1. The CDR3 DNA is TGTGCCAGCAGTTACTCGGGACAGGGATACGGCTACACCTTC. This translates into CASSYSGQGYGYTF.